This T cell receptor (beta chain) was found in a study of beta chain features in type 1 diabetes. CDR1 GTSNPN and CDR2 SVGIG come from the germline V gene (reference sequence). This CDR3 region has 13 residues. The V end was cut by 1 base, the J end by 2 bases, with 8 bases between. Expressed TCRB transcripts got sequenced, as all isolated RNA was reverse transcribed. TCRdb keeps only in-frame clones here, not all; method: immunoSEQ multiplex PCR. This sample carries some 360,000 clones, around a fifth of them seen once, and the ten largest clones take around 0.044%. Markers CD45RO/CCR7/CD25/CD127/CD95/CD27 served to sort CD4+ naive, central memory, regulatory and stem cell-like memory cells. This clone was counted a few times.

The gene calls are TRBV30 and TRBJ1-1; the D is unclear. Sequencing was carried out using naive CD4+ T cells from blood. The receptor was derived from a woman between 18 and 29 years old in good health. CDR3 coding DNA: TGTGCCTGGAGTGCACAGCCAAACACTGAAGCTTTCTTT. Amino acid sequence: CAWSAQPNTEAFF.